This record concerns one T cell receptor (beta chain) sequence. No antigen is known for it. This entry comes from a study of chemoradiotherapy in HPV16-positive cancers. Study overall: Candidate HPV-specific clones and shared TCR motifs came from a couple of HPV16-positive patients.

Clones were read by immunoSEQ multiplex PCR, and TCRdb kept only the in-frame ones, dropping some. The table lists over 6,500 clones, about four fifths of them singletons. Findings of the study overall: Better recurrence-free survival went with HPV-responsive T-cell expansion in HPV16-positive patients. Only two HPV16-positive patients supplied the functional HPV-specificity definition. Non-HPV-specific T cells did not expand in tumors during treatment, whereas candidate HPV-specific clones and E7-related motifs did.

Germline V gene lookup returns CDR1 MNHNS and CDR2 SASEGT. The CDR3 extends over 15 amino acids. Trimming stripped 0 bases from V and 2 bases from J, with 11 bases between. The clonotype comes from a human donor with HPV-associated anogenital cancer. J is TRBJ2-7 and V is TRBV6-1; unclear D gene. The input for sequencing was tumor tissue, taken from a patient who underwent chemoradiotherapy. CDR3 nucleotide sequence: TGTGCCAGCAGTGAAGCATACGTATATCCCTACGAGCAGTACTTC. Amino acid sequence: CASSEAYVYPYEQYF.